The clone carrying this T cell receptor (beta chain) came up once. Antigen specificity is unknown. CDR3 length: 14 amino acids. CDR1 is MNHEY, CDR2 SMNVEV, per germline (reference sequence). V was shortened by 7 bases and J by 4 bases, with 14 bases between the two germline ends. This sample is part of a study of siplizumab effects on memory and regulatory T cells. Study conclusions and caveats: Treg origin accounted for an average of nearly 70% of mappable alloreactive CD4+ clones with siplizumab and about 27% in controls. Assignment of a naive or memory phenotype failed for roughly 75-95% of the proliferating CD4+ or CD8+ clones. Contribution to the alloresponse seemed major for naive T cells, which also seemed more diverse than memory cells.

TCRdb keeps only in-frame clones here, not all; method: immunoSEQ multiplex PCR. In the table there are approximately 60,000 clones, 90% to 97% of which are singletons. The V call is TRBV27, the J call TRBJ2-1; possibly TRBD1 or TRBD2 for D (6 bases each). This clonotype was sampled from a human donor in good health. The material sequenced was naive CD8+ T cells sorted from blood. As DNA, the CDR3 is TGTGCCAGCACCTTGGGGGGCCTGTACAATGAGCAGTTCTTC. Translating it yields CASTLGGLYNEQFF.